Listed below are T cell receptor beta chains from one sample, sequenced in a study of shared clonotypes between healthy human individuals. Repertoires were generated with immunoSEQ multiplex PCR, while TCRdb's copy carries only in-frame clones and drops some. The sample records approximately 1,500,000 clones, approximately 97% being singletons. The specimen sequenced was naive CD4+ T cells sorted from blood. These receptors originate from a man between 25 and 39 years old in good health. CDR3s include the opening cysteine and the closing phenylalanine or tryptophan. The order of the fields is D gene, clone size, V gene, J gene, CDR3 protein, CDR3 DNA. D genes are given only for firm matches. A row's size may be missing; if present it is once, few, many or a size class.

D: TRBD2; size: .; V: TRBV27; J: TRBJ2-1; CDR3: CASQVLAGDNEQFF; DNA: TGTGCCTCTCAGGTACTAGCGGGAGACAATGAGCAGTTCTTC
D: .; size: .; V: TRBV6-6; J: TRBJ2-7; CDR3: CASSYQDGGEQYF; DNA: TGTGCCAGCAGTTACCAGGACGGAGGCGAGCAGTACTTC
D: TRBD2; size: few; V: TRBV2; J: TRBJ2-1; CDR3: CASSPYGTSGRTEFF; DNA: TGTGCCAGCAGCCCATACGGGACTAGCGGGAGGACCGAGTTCTTC
D: TRBD2; size: .; V: TRBV18; J: TRBJ2-5; CDR3: CASSPVRVAGVDGETQYF; DNA: TGTGCCAGCTCACCAGTGAGAGTAGCGGGAGTCGATGGAGAGACCCAGTACTTC
D: .; size: .; V: TRBV5-1; J: TRBJ2-5; CDR3: CASSPQGRETQYF; DNA: TGCGCCAGCAGCCCTCAGGGAAGAGAGACCCAGTACTTC
D: .; size: .; V: TRBV13; J: TRBJ2-5; CDR3: CASSLEGVQETQYF; DNA: TGTGCCAGCAGCTTAGAAGGGGTCCAAGAGACCCAGTACTTC
D: .; size: .; V: TRBV7-9; J: TRBJ1-1; CDR3: CASSFFQGTEAFF; DNA: TGTGCCAGCAGCTTCTTCCAAGGCACTGAAGCTTTCTTT
D: .; size: .; V: TRBV6-1; J: TRBJ2-7; CDR3: CASNQPPYEQYF; DNA: TGTGCCAGCAACCAACCCCCCTACGAGCAGTACTTC
D: .; size: .; V: TRBV5-4; J: TRBJ2-5; CDR3: CASSLTPQETQYF; DNA: TGTGCCAGCAGCTTGACACCCCAAGAGACCCAGTACTTC
D: .; size: .; V: TRBV6-6; J: TRBJ1-1; CDR3: CASSYTTSGMTEAFF; DNA: TGTGCCAGCAGTTACACCACGAGTGGGATGACTGAAGCTTTCTTT
D: .; size: .; V: TRBV29-1; J: TRBJ2-5; CDR3: CSVIADAQETQYF; DNA: TGCAGCGTCATAGCGGACGCTCAAGAGACCCAGTACTTC
D: TRBD1; size: .; V: TRBV7-2; J: TRBJ1-1; CDR3: CASSLSYRTGDTEAFF; DNA: TGTGCCAGCAGCTTATCGTACAGGACAGGGGACACTGAAGCTTTCTTT
D: TRBD2; size: .; V: TRBV5-1; J: TRBJ2-7; CDR3: CASSPSGSPEQYF; DNA: TGCGCCAGCAGCCCTAGCGGGAGCCCCGAGCAGTACTTC
D: .; size: .; V: TRBV7-9; J: TRBJ1-4; CDR3: CASSFTATNEKLFF; DNA: TGTGCCAGCAGCTTTACTGCAACTAATGAAAAACTGTTTTTT
D: .; size: few; V: TRBV6-1; J: TRBJ2-5; CDR3: CASSVVGAETQYF; DNA: TGTGCCAGCAGTGTCGTGGGGGCTGAGACCCAGTACTTC
D: TRBD2; size: .; V: TRBV4-3; J: TRBJ2-2; CDR3: CASSQDPSGSVSGELFF; DNA: TGCGCCAGCAGCCAAGATCCGAGCGGGAGTGTTTCCGGGGAGCTGTTTTTT
D: TRBD1; size: .; V: TRBV30; J: TRBJ1-4; CDR3: CALGQVNEKLFF; DNA: TGTGCCTTGGGACAGGTTAATGAAAAACTGTTTTTT
D: .; size: .; V: TRBV6-6; J: TRBJ1-1; CDR3: CASSYEGEAFF; DNA: TGTGCCAGCAGTTACGAAGGTGAAGCTTTCTTT
D: TRBD2; size: .; V: TRBV5-1; J: TRBJ2-3; CDR3: CASSLGLAGTDTQYF; DNA: TGCGCCAGCAGCCTGGGACTAGCGGGCACAGATACGCAGTATTTT
D: TRBD2; size: .; V: TRBV28; J: TRBJ2-5; CDR3: CASRGAGAQETQYF; DNA: TGTGCCAGCAGAGGAGCGGGAGCTCAGGAGACCCAGTACTTC
D: .; size: .; V: TRBV5-1; J: TRBJ1-1; CDR3: CASSLVPPNTEAFF; DNA: TGCGCCAGCAGCTTGGTGCCGCCGAACACTGAAGCTTTCTTT
D: .; size: .; V: TRBV7-2; J: TRBJ1-1; CDR3: CASSSPTNTEAFF; DNA: TGTGCCAGCAGCTCACCAACGAACACTGAAGCTTTCTTT
D: TRBD1; size: .; V: TRBV6-6; J: TRBJ1-4; CDR3: CASSGQGATNEKLFF; DNA: TGTGCCAGCAGTGGACAGGGGGCAACTAATGAAAAACTGTTTTTT
D: .; size: .; V: TRBV2; J: TRBJ2-1; CDR3: CASSPGGRGGNEQFF; DNA: TGTGCCAGCAGTCCCGGGGGAAGGGGTGGCAATGAGCAGTTCTTC
D: .; size: .; V: TRBV6-1; J: TRBJ1-2; CDR3: CASSVGAVGGFPLGYTF; DNA: TGTGCCAGCAGTGTCGGCGCTGTGGGGGGATTTCCTCTTGGCTACACCTTC
D: .; size: .; V: TRBV27; J: TRBJ2-1; CDR3: CASSLLVTRPSSYNEQFF; DNA: TGTGCCAGCAGTTTATTAGTCACTCGGCCCAGCTCCTACAATGAGCAGTTCTTC
D: .; size: .; V: TRBV29-1; J: TRBJ1-5; CDR3: CSVASGVGNQPQHF; DNA: TGCAGCGTTGCCAGTGGGGTTGGCAATCAGCCCCAGCATTTT
D: .; size: .; V: TRBV25-1; J: TRBJ2-7; CDR3: CASSTTGREQYF; DNA: TGTGCCAGCAGTACTACAGGGAGAGAGCAGTACTTC
D: .; size: .; V: TRBV21-1; J: TRBJ2-7; CDR3: CASSAPKGGHEQYF; DNA: TGTGCCAGCAGCGCCCCAAAAGGGGGCCACGAGCAGTACTTC
D: .; size: .; V: TRBV27; J: TRBJ2-1; CDR3: CASTLADRYNEQFF; DNA: TGTGCCAGCACCTTAGCGGACAGATACAATGAGCAGTTCTTC
D: .; size: .; V: TRBV6-5; J: TRBJ2-5; CDR3: CASSYLSRETQYF; DNA: TGTGCCAGCAGTTACTTAAGTCGTGAGACCCAGTACTTC
D: TRBD2; size: .; V: TRBV2; J: TRBJ2-1; CDR3: CASKTWREGRVLNEQFF; DNA: TGTGCCAGCAAGACCTGGCGGGAGGGCCGTGTTCTTAATGAGCAGTTCTTC
D: .; size: .; V: TRBV9; J: TRBJ2-1; CDR3: CASSGQTGQVNEQFF; DNA: TGTGCCAGCAGCGGACAGACAGGTCAGGTGAATGAGCAGTTCTTC
D: TRBD2; size: .; V: TRBV5-1; J: TRBJ2-1; CDR3: CASSLAGGAYNEQFF; DNA: TGCGCCAGCAGCTTGGCCGGGGGGGCCTACAATGAGCAGTTCTTC
D: .; size: .; V: TRBV28; J: TRBJ2-1; CDR3: CASSPIWGVNEQFF; DNA: TGTGCCAGCAGTCCGATTTGGGGAGTCAATGAGCAGTTCTTC
D: TRBD2; size: .; V: TRBV6-1; J: TRBJ2-1; CDR3: CASRLASYNEQFF; DNA: TGTGCCAGCAGACTAGCGAGCTACAATGAGCAGTTCTTC
D: TRBD2; size: once; V: TRBV14; J: TRBJ2-7; CDR3: CASSQEGLAGYEQYF; DNA: TGTGCCAGCAGCCAAGAGGGACTAGCGGGTTACGAGCAGTACTTC
D: TRBD1; size: .; V: TRBV15; J: TRBJ1-4; CDR3: CATSRETGGEKLFF; DNA: TGTGCCACCAGCAGAGAAACAGGGGGAGAAAAACTGTTTTTT
D: .; size: .; V: TRBV5-6; J: TRBJ2-1; CDR3: CASSKDSYYNEQFF; DNA: TGTGCCAGCAGCAAAGACAGCTACTACAATGAGCAGTTCTTC
D: TRBD2; size: .; V: TRBV9; J: TRBJ2-3; CDR3: CASSAAGTSGLSDTQYF; DNA: TGTGCCAGCAGCGCAGCTGGGACTAGCGGTTTGTCAGATACGCAGTATTTT
D: TRBD1; size: .; V: TRBV18; J: TRBJ1-2; CDR3: CASSPLGTGTRTDYGYTF; DNA: TGTGCCAGCTCACCCCTCGGGACAGGGACCCGGACCGACTATGGCTACACCTTC
D: .; size: .; V: TRBV28; J: TRBJ1-2; CDR3: CASSKEPNYGYTF; DNA: TGTGCCAGCAGTAAGGAGCCTAACTATGGCTACACCTTC
D: TRBD1; size: once; V: TRBV28; J: TRBJ2-2; CDR3: CASSPPGTEFTGELFF; DNA: TGTGCCAGCAGTCCCCCAGGGACAGAGTTCACCGGGGAGCTGTTTTTT
D: TRBD1; size: .; V: TRBV5-5; J: TRBJ1-4; CDR3: CASDTGARNEKLFF; DNA: TGTGCCAGCGATACAGGGGCGCGTAATGAAAAACTGTTTTTT
D: .; size: .; V: TRBV9; J: TRBJ2-3; CDR3: CASSVEGHTQYF; DNA: TGTGCCAGCAGCGTAGAGGGTCATACGCAGTATTTT
D: TRBD1; size: .; V: TRBV7-9; J: TRBJ1-1; CDR3: CASRPKDGSGGPMNTEAFF; DNA: TGTGCCAGCAGACCGAAAGATGGGTCAGGGGGCCCAATGAACACTGAAGCTTTCTTT
D: .; size: .; V: TRBV15; J: TRBJ1-2; CDR3: CATSRGRGSGYTF; DNA: TGTGCCACCAGCCGAGGGAGGGGTAGCGGCTACACCTTC
D: .; size: .; V: TRBV18; J: TRBJ2-1; CDR3: CASSPQSQYNEQFF; DNA: TGTGCCAGCTCACCACAGTCTCAGTACAATGAGCAGTTCTTC
D: TRBD2; size: .; V: TRBV5-1; J: TRBJ2-3; CDR3: CASSLPGLAATDTQYF; DNA: TGCGCCAGCAGCTTGCCCGGACTAGCGGCCACAGATACGCAGTATTTT
D: .; size: .; V: TRBV30; J: TRBJ2-7; CDR3: CACLRDIDYEQYF; DNA: TGTGCGTGCCTTCGGGACATAGACTACGAGCAGTACTTC